This T cell receptor (beta chain) was retrieved from a study of T cell responses to AZD1222 COVID-19 vaccine. Whole-study findings and limits: At baseline, just five to seven AZD1222 recipients tested seropositive.

With regard to this clone: What it binds is unknown.

The protocol was immunoSEQ multiplex PCR, while the TCRdb copy is restricted to in-frame clones and leaves out a portion. The sample shows about 99,000 clones, 80% to 95% of them seen only once. This TCR was sampled from an adult in good health. This sample comprised peripheral blood, obtained on day 0 of AZD1222 vaccination.

The CDR3 DNA sequence: TGTGCCAGCAGTTACTCAGGGGCCTATAATTCACCCCTCCACTTT. It translates to CASSYSGAYNSPLHF. This chain connects TRBV6-5 to TRBJ1-6; tentatively, D is TRBD1 (5 bases). From germline, CDR1 is MNHEY and CDR2 SVGAGI. Deletions cut 0 bases from V and 2 bases from J, with 5 bases between. The CDR3 totals 15 residues.